The 17 T cell receptor beta chains below all came from one sample that was sequenced in a study of tumor-infiltrating lymphocytes in primary liver carcinoma. Starting material for RNA and DNA co-extraction consisted of roughly 20-34 mg of unsorted bulk tissue. TCR beta cDNA was reverse-transcribed from about 500 ng of total RNA. The reaction used a constant-region primer and ProtoScript II reverse transcriptase. ARM-PCR, slightly modified, supplied the TCR beta libraries through three nested multiplex PCR rounds. TRBV1-TRBV30 forward primers paired with a C-beta reverse primer were used in the first two PCR rounds, which ran roughly 9 cycles each. TCRdb processed the multiplex PCR reads anew with MiXCR; each CDR3 protein has one entry. Here the sample spans fewer than 250,000 distinct CDR3 sequences, 85% being singletons. The material sequenced was tumor tissue from primary liver carcinoma. The receptor source for this set is a man aged 35-49 years with primary liver carcinoma and hepatitis B virus infection.

This clonotype appeared many times. The chain combines TRBV6-4 with TRBJ2-3; D is undetermined. CDR3 size: 15 residues. Germline V gene lookup returns CDR1 MRHNA and CDR2 SNTAGT. Between the trimmed V and J ends, which lost 2 bases and 2 bases, there was a span of 11 bases. CDR3 amino acids: CASSDGADLTDTQYF. CDR3 coding DNA: TGTGCCAGCAGTGACGGTGCGGATCTCACAGATACGCAGTATTTT.

A remark on this clonotype: The CDR3 does not close with the conserved phenylalanine or tryptophan, likely indicating a read error. The gene calls are TRBV6-6 and TRBJ2-2; 9 bases agree with TRBD1. The CDR3 totals 15 residues. Germline lookup yields CDR1 MNHNY and CDR2 SVGAGI (reference sequence). In nucleotides, the CDR3 is TGTACCAGCAGTTACCCCGGGACAGGGCACGGGGAGCTGTTTATT. It translates to CTSSYPGTGHGELFI.

As regards this clonotype: One end of the junction fails to match germline, which may point to a read error. This chain connects TRBV12-3 or TRBV12-4 to TRBJ2-5; a possible D gene is TRBD1 (5 bases). CDR3 size: 14 residues. The CDR3 here is CASSFSGNKETQYF. CDR3 coding DNA: TGTGCCAGCAGTTTTTCAGGGAATAAGGAGACCCAATACTTC.

Concerning this clonotype itself: At one boundary the junction diverges from the germline segment, which might be a read error. V and J are TRBV11-2 and TRBJ2-4; 10 bases agree with TRBD2. The CDR3 covers 17 residues. CDR1 and CDR2 from the germline V gene are SGHAT and FQNNGV. The CDR3 coding sequence is TGTGCCAGCAGCTTAGATACTAGCGGGATTGCCGAAAACATTAAGTACTTC. Translating it yields CASSLDTSGIAENIKYF.

This clonotype was picked up many times. The genes are TRBV5-5 and TRBJ1-1, with 8 bases aligning to TRBD1. In germline, CDR1 is SGHKS, CDR2 YYEKEE (reference sequence). J was trimmed by 3 bases and V by 1 base; bases with no gene match: 5. This CDR3 is built from 15 residues. The CDR3 sequence is CASSLWAGGYTEAFF. The CDR3, as DNA: TGTGCCAGCAGCTTGTGGGCAGGGGGCTACACTGAAGCTTTCTTT.

This clonotype occurred many times. The chain is built from TRBV29-1 and TRBJ2-5; D is unresolved. The CDR3 is made up of 13 amino acids. Per germline, CDR1 SQVTM and CDR2 ANQGSEA. V was clipped by 5 bases and J by 0 bases, with 10 bases between them. The CDR3 is CSVRFRYQETQYF. For the CDR3, the DNA is TGCAGCGTTAGATTCCGGTACCAAGAGACCCAGTACTTC.

In regard to this clonotype: The germline gene is not matched at one end of the junction; a read error may be the cause. The V and J genes are TRBV14 and TRBJ2-1, with 7 bases aligning to TRBD1. CDR3 length: 16 residues. Germline V gives CDR1 SGHDN, CDR2 FVKESK. CDR3 nucleotides: TGTGCCAGCAGTCGTCGACAAGGGGGCCGGTTAAATGAGCAGTCCTTC. It translates to CASSRRQGGRLNEQSF.

Regarding this clonotype: Mismatch with germline at one junction end may stem from a read error. V and J are TRBV13 and TRBJ2-1, with D possibly TRBD2 on 6 matching bases. This CDR3 contains 14 residues. Germline V gives CDR1 PRHDT, CDR2 FYEKMQ (reference sequence). DNA of the CDR3: TGTGCCAGCAGAGACCACGGTCGGGGGTATGAGCAGTTTTTC. Protein sequence: CASRDHGRGYEQFF.

The chain couples TRBV10-3 to TRBJ2-1; TRBD2 might be the D (5 bases). Trimming left V 6 bases short and J 12 bases short, with 24 bases between. The CDR3 has 15 amino acids. Germline V CDR1 and CDR2: ENHRY, SYGVKD. CDR3 residues: CAISPTIQTYKVQFF. The CDR3 coding sequence is TGTGCCATCAGCCCGACTATCCAAACCTACAAAGTGCAGTTCTTC.

As concerns this clonotype: Likely a read error: the CDR3 ends without its conserved phenylalanine or tryptophan. V usage is TRBV19 and J usage is TRBJ2-6, with unresolved D. CDR3 length equals 15 residues. Germline CDR1 reads LNHDA; CDR2 reads SQIVND (reference sequence). CDR3 loop: CANSIVMSGANVLTS. DNA for the CDR3: TGTGCCAATAGTATAGTGATGTCTGGGGCCAACGTCCTGACTTCC.

The CDR3 coding sequence is TGTGCCAGTAGGGCCGGGACAGGGAACCCCTACGAGCAGTACTTC. Translated: CASRAGTGNPYEQYF. This chain uses TRBV11-2 with TRBJ2-7, with 9 positions matching TRBD1. J was trimmed by 2 bases and V by 9 bases; bases with no gene match: 11. The length of the CDR3 is 15 residues. Germline-derived CDR1 and CDR2 are SGHAT and FQNNGV.

This clonotype came up many times. This chain links TRBV14 with TRBJ2-1; D unresolved. This CDR3 comprises 16 residues. Germline V lookup: CDR1 SGHDN, CDR2 FVKESK. The germline V and J ends were trimmed by 1 base and 7 bases, with 17 bases remaining between them. The CDR3 sequence: CASSQVPGWVVNEQFF. The CDR3 nucleotides read TGTGCCAGCAGCCAAGTTCCGGGTTGGGTCGTGAATGAGCAGTTCTTC.

This clonotype was counted a single time. The germline gene is not matched at one end of the junction; a read error may be the cause. The chain joins TRBV29-1 to TRBJ2-7, with D possibly being TRBD1 or TRBD2 (5 bases each). The V gene's germline CDR1 is SQVTM and CDR2 ANQGSEA. The CDR3 is 16 residues long. CDR3 DNA sequence: TGCAACGCCATGACATCTGGGACCGGCAGTCCCTACGAGCAGTGCTTC. This sequence encodes CNAMTSGTGSPYEQCF.

As concerns this clonotype: An end of the junction differs from the germline gene, which may be a read error. The V call is TRBV5-5, the J call TRBJ2-2; no firm D call. Germline V gene data show CDR1 as SGHKS and CDR2 as YYEKEE (reference sequence). This CDR3 is built from 12 residues. The CDR3 protein is CASRFHTRELFF. The CDR3 bases are TGTGCCAGCAGATTCCACACCAGGGAGCTGTTTTTT.

Regarding this clonotype: The junction departs from the called germline gene at one end, perhaps through a read error. DNA for the CDR3: TGTGCCATCGAACAGGTGGTCGATGGCTACGCCTTC. Translated, it gives CAIEQVVDGYAF. The chain combines TRBV12-3 or TRBV12-4 with TRBJ1-2; the D gene is possibly TRBD1 (5 bases). The CDR3 loop spans 12 amino acids.

The chain links TRBV6-5 to TRBJ1-2; 9 bases are shared with TRBD1. The CDR3 consists of 17 residues. CDR1 MNHEY and CDR2 SVGAGI come from the germline V gene. Here the CDR3 DNA reads TGTAGCAGCAAGGGGAGACAGGGGGATCGATTCGGCTATGGCTACACCTTC. Translating gives CSSKGRQGDRFGYGYTF.

For this clonotype: At one end, the junction sequence differs from germline, possibly due to a read error. The V call is TRBV6-5, the J call TRBJ1-4, with D tentatively TRBD1 (5 bases). Germline CDR1 is MNHEY and CDR2 is SVGAGI. This CDR3 comprises 16 residues. DNA of the CDR3: TGTGCCAGCAGTTACTCCTCCGGGACGTCAAATAAAAAACTGTTCTTT. It is translated as CASSYSSGTSNKKLFF.